This TCR beta chain was captured by sequencing in a study of CD8+CD57+ T cells in acquired aplastic anemia. Genomic DNA acted as the template from which TCR beta VDJ combination and CDR3 sequence profiling were carried out. TCRdb itself ran the reads through MiXCR, one entry per CDR3 protein. The top ten hold 1.1% of the sample, which has about 170,000 distinct CDR3 sequences, more than 45% seen once. Before being chosen for sequencing, patients had shown CD8+CD57+ cell expansion by flow cytometry. This clonotype was counted between two and nine times. With 3 bases removed from V and 4 bases from J, the gap between germline ends came to 21 bases. The CDR3 has 17 residues. Germline CDR1 is MGHDK and CDR2 is SYGVNS.

Sequencing was performed on sorted CD4+, CD8+, or CD8+CD57+ T cells (not recorded which) from PBMCs. The TCR was taken from a human donor with aplastic anemia. The chain has TRBV25-1 and TRBJ1-2; D is possibly TRBD1 (6 bases). CDR3 in amino acids: CASSDRESGDDFYGYTF. The DNA of the CDR3 is TGTGCCAGCAGTGATCGGGAGTCAGGGGATGATTTCTATGGCTACACCTTC.